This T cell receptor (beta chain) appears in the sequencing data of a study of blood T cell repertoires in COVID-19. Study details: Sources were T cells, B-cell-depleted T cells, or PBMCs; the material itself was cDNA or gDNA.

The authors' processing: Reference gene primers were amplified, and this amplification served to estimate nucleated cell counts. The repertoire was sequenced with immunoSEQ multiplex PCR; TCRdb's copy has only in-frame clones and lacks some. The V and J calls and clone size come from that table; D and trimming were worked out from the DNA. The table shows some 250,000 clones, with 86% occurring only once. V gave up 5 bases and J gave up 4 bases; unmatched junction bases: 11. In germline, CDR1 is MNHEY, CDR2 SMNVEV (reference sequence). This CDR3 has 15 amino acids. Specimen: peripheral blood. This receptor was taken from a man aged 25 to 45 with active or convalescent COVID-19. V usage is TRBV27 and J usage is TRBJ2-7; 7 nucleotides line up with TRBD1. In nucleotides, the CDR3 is TGTGCCAGCAGTCTCAAACCGGGACAGCGATACGAGCAGTACTTC. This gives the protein CASSLKPGQRYEQYF.